These 29 T cell receptor beta chains originate from one sample sequenced in a study of control samples from healthy donors and cancer patients. Method: immunoSEQ multiplex PCR; TCRdb's copy keeps in-frame clones and lacks some. Here the sample spans about 120,000 clones, about 92% being singletons. The sequencing input was PBMCs. Every receptor here comes from an elderly man with head and neck cancer.

The rearrangement joins TRBV5-6 to TRBJ2-1, with D hard to call. Trimming took 3 bases from V and 7 from J, leaving 11 bases between them. CDR3 size: 13 residues. Germline assignment: CDR1 SGHDT and CDR2 YYEEEE. In DNA form, the CDR3 reads TGTGCCAGCAGCTCTACTGGTCGGAATGAGCAGTTCTTC. As protein: CASSSTGRNEQFF.

This clone was seen only once. The chain couples TRBV5-5 to TRBJ1-5; 8 nucleotides line up with TRBD1. The CDR3 consists of 18 residues. J lost 2 bases, V lost 2 bases, and 12 bases had no gene match. Germline CDR1 reads SGHKS; CDR2 reads YYEKEE (reference sequence). The CDR3 here is CASSFDRGQLLGNQPQHF. The CDR3 nucleotides read TGTGCCAGCAGCTTCGACAGGGGTCAACTCCTAGGCAATCAGCCCCAGCATTTT.

The chain employs TRBV4-1 and TRBJ2-1; 13 nucleotides match TRBD2. V gave up 6 bases and J gave up 5 bases; unmatched junction bases: 4. CDR3 length: 15 amino acids. The germline V gene has CDR1 MGHRA and CDR2 YSYEKL. The CDR3 reads CASRPGLAGNNEQFF. CDR3 nucleotide sequence: TGCGCCAGCAGGCCGGGACTAGCGGGGAACAATGAGCAGTTCTTC.

V usage is TRBV4-1 and J usage is TRBJ1-5; D is perhaps TRBD1 (6 bases). This CDR3 spans 14 amino acids. Trimming took off 4 bases at V and 7 bases at J, with 14 bases between the two ends. Germline CDR1 and CDR2: MGHRA and YSYEKL. CDR3 nucleotide sequence: TGCGCCAGCAGCCCTTACAGGGCGGGCCAGCCCCAGCATTTT. The encoded protein is CASSPYRAGQPQHF.

This rearrangement joins TRBV6-5 to TRBJ2-3; possibly TRBD1 or TRBD2 for D (5 bases each). V was clipped by 6 bases and J by 2 bases, with 15 bases between them. Germline CDR1 is MNHEY and CDR2 is SVGAGI. The CDR3 is 15 amino acids. CDR3 nucleotide sequence: TGTGCCAGCAGACTACTTGGGACGGACACAGATACGCAGTATTTT. Its translation: CASRLLGTDTDTQYF.

This chain's CDR3 is CASSPNLRQVRQPQHF. The CDR3 DNA is TGTGCCAGTAGCCCTAATCTTAGACAGGTAAGGCAGCCCCAGCATTTT. V gene TRBV19 combines with J gene TRBJ1-5, with D perhaps TRBD1 (6 bases). The CDR3 runs 16 residues. Germline V gives CDR1 LNHDA, CDR2 SQIVND (reference sequence). Trimming cost V 6 bases and J 7 bases, with 22 bases left between them.

The genes are TRBV3-1 (or the pseudogene TRBV3-2) and TRBJ2-1, with 8 bases lining up with TRBD2. CDR3 size: 15 residues. Germline CDR1 LGHDT, CDR2 YNNKEL (reference sequence). The junction had 4 bases not matched to a gene; V was cut back by 1 base and J by 5 bases. The CDR3 loop is CASSQGTSRHNEQFF. The CDR3 DNA follows: TGTGCCAGCAGCCAAGGGACTAGCAGACACAATGAGCAGTTCTTC.

The rearrangement links TRBV6-5 to TRBJ2-7; 9 bases are shared with TRBD1. The ends lost 7 bases at V and 4 bases at J; junction bases unmatched: 11. In germline, CDR1 is MNHEY, CDR2 SVGAGI. The CDR3 runs to 15 residues. The CDR3 nucleotides read TGTGCCAGCACTAAATCCGGGACAGGGTTGTACGAGCAGTACTTC. Translation: CASTKSGTGLYEQYF.

The CDR3 loop is CAWSHPGTSRSYEQYF. The CDR3 region has the DNA TGTGCCTGGAGTCACCCAGGGACTAGCAGATCCTACGAGCAGTACTTC. The genes are TRBV30 and TRBJ2-7; 9 bases line up with TRBD2. The CDR3 has 16 amino acids. The germline gives CDR1 GTSNPN, CDR2 SVGIG (reference sequence). V lost 2 bases, J lost 1 base, and 9 bases stayed unmatched.

The chain couples TRBV6-5 to TRBJ1-5; D gene ambiguous. The CDR3 sequence is 13 residues long. Looked up from germline, CDR1 is MNHEY and CDR2 is SVGAGI. V was clipped by 7 bases and J by 6 bases, with 13 bases between them. Written as DNA, the CDR3 is TGTGCCAGCACCCGGAAGGTGGGTCAGCCCCAGCATTTT. It is translated as CASTRKVGQPQHF.

This chain connects TRBV12-3 or TRBV12-4 to TRBJ1-1; a possible D gene is TRBD1 (6 bases). This CDR3 has 13 amino acids. Trimming removed 5 bases from V and 1 base from J, with 8 bases in between. Written as DNA, the CDR3 is TGTGCCAGCAGTCTGACAGGGAACACTGAAGCTTTCTTT. Residues: CASSLTGNTEAFF.

The chain recombines TRBV10-3 with TRBJ2-3; 10 bases map to TRBD2. Germline V gives CDR1 ENHRY, CDR2 SYGVKD. The V and J ends lost 4 bases and 3 bases, in that order; junction bases with no gene match: 7. This CDR3 has 16 residues. The CDR3 region is CAISVQAGGPTDTQYF. Here the CDR3 DNA reads TGTGCCATCAGTGTACAAGCGGGAGGGCCGACAGATACGCAGTATTTT.

This sequence joins TRBV5-5 and TRBJ2-7; the match to TRBD2 covers 15 bases. The CDR3 has 17 amino acids. Trimming removed 2 bases from V and 4 bases from J; junction bases left unmatched: 7. The germline gives CDR1 SGHKS, CDR2 YYEKEE (reference sequence). CDR3: CASSLMGLAGGPYEQYF. Here the CDR3 DNA reads TGTGCCAGCAGCTTAATGGGACTAGCGGGAGGACCTTACGAGCAGTACTTC.

The rearrangement joins TRBV5-5 to TRBJ1-5; possibly TRBD1 for D (5 bases). Germline-derived CDR1 and CDR2 are SGHKS and YYEKEE (reference sequence). Trimming took 4 bases from V and 4 from J, leaving 12 bases between them. The CDR3 sequence is 14 residues long. DNA of the CDR3: TGTGCCAGCAGCGCCCGGGACCTTAATCAGCCCCAGCATTTT. This sequence encodes CASSARDLNQPQHF.

The J gene is TRBJ2-3, the V gene TRBV6-5; D possibly corresponds to TRBD1 (5 bases). Germline V lookup: CDR1 MNHEY, CDR2 SVGAGI. The V and J ends lost 2 bases and 2 bases respectively, with 8 bases between them. The CDR3 consists of 14 residues. The CDR3 spells CASSYRGDTDTQYF. The CDR3 coding sequence is TGTGCCAGCAGTTACAGGGGCGACACAGATACGCAGTATTTT.

This clone has a single count. The chain joins TRBV7-6 to TRBJ2-2, with a weak D call TRBD1 (5 bases). CDR1 and CDR2 from the germline V gene are SGHVS and FNYEAQ. The CDR3 consists of 16 residues. The V and J ends lost 1 base and 0 bases respectively, with 9 bases between them. CDR3 residues: CASSLVRTPNTGELFF. CDR3 DNA: TGTGCCAGCAGCTTAGTGAGGACACCGAACACCGGGGAGCTGTTTTTT.

The chain recombines TRBV5-1 with TRBJ2-5; D call uncertain. Germline V gene data show CDR1 as SGHRS and CDR2 as YFSETQ. This CDR3 spans 13 amino acids. Deletions cut 0 bases from V and 7 bases from J, with 10 bases between. The CDR3, as DNA: TGCGCCAGCAGCTTGGAAGGCTCATCGACCCAGTACTTC. This sequence encodes CASSLEGSSTQYF.

This chain connects TRBV5-4 to TRBJ1-6; possible D gene TRBD1, 5 bases. The CDR3 is 14 amino acids. Germline V gives CDR1 SGHNT, CDR2 YYREEE (reference sequence). V lost 3 bases to trimming and J lost 7 bases, with 11 bases between them. This CDR3 is CASSSERGNSPLHF. The DNA of the CDR3 is TGTGCCAGCAGCTCAGAGAGGGGCAATTCACCCCTCCACTTT.

The chain is built from TRBV19 and TRBJ2-7, with a possible D match to TRBD1 (5 bases). CDR1 is LNHDA and CDR2 is SQIVND in the germline V gene (reference sequence). V shed 7 bases and J shed 6 bases, with 25 bases lying between them. The CDR3 consists of 16 residues. The chain's CDR3 is CASTARGRERGGEQYF. DNA for the CDR3: TGTGCCAGTACGGCCCGCGGCAGGGAAAGAGGTGGCGAGCAGTACTTC.

The genes are TRBV4-3 and TRBJ1-2; D remains unclear. This CDR3 is built from 13 residues. Germline loops: CDR1 LGHNA, CDR2 YSLEER. V dropped 0 bases and J dropped 4 bases, with 6 bases sitting between them. CDR3 sequence reads: CASSQDNIYGYTF. CDR3 sequence (DNA): TGCGCCAGCAGCCAAGATAATATCTATGGCTACACCTTC.

The chain uses TRBV11-2 and TRBJ1-3; D is unclear. Deletions cut 1 base from V and 0 bases from J, with 10 bases between. The CDR3 runs 16 residues. Germline assignment: CDR1 SGHAT and CDR2 FQNNGV. The CDR3 DNA reads as TGTGCCAGCAGCTTAGGGGCCAGACCCTCTGGAAACACCATATATTTT. Protein product: CASSLGARPSGNTIYF. The full variable domain, rest sourced from reference TRBV11-2 and TRBJ1-3, is EAGVAQSPRYKIIEKRQSVAFWCNPISGHATLYWYQQILGQGPKLLIQFQNNGVVDDSQLPKDRFSAERLKGVDSTLKIQPAKLEDSAVYLCASSLGARPSGNTIYFGEGSWLTVV.

This chain connects TRBV12-3 or TRBV12-4 to TRBJ1-5; D gene ambiguous. The V end lost 3 bases, the J end lost 5 bases, and 5 bases lay between the germline ends. The length of the CDR3 is 12 residues. DNA of the CDR3: TGTGCCAGCAGTTTTAGGCATCAGCCCCAGCATTTT. Translation gives CASSFRHQPQHF.

Here the CDR3 reads CASSPGLAGELFF. The CDR3, as DNA: TGTGCCAGCAGTCCTGGACTGGCCGGGGAGCTGTTTTTT. The chain joins TRBV2 to TRBJ2-2; D possibly corresponds to TRBD2 (5 bases). CDR1 is SNHLY and CDR2 is FYNNEI in the germline V gene. Between the trimmed V and J ends, which lost 5 bases and 6 bases, there was a span of 10 bases. There are 13 residues in the CDR3.

V is TRBV18 and J is TRBJ1-1; D not resolved. Trimming took off 3 bases at V and 5 bases at J, with 13 bases between the two ends. CDR1 is KGHSH, CDR2 LQKENI, per germline. CDR3 length: 14 residues. CDR3 nucleotide sequence: TGTGCCAGCTCACCGCGGCAGGTTGGGACTGAAGCTTTCTTT. As protein: CASSPRQVGTEAFF.

V gene TRBV7-9 combines with J gene TRBJ1-1; a possible D gene is TRBD1 (5 bases). V lost 3 bases and J 6 bases, leaving 14 bases between the germline ends. Germline V lookup: CDR1 SEHNR, CDR2 FQNEAQ (reference sequence). The CDR3 has 14 residues. The CDR3 region has the DNA TGTGCCAGCAGCTTCCTCACGGGACTTTCTGAAGCTTTCTTT. Its protein is CASSFLTGLSEAFF.

The V gene is TRBV5-4, the J gene TRBJ1-2; a possible D gene is TRBD1 (5 bases). CDR1 is SGHNT, CDR2 YYREEE, per germline (reference sequence). CDR3 size: 14 residues. V lost 0 bases, J lost 2 bases, and 8 bases lay in between. The chain's CDR3 is CASSLDGANYGYTF. The CDR3 nucleotides are TGTGCCAGCAGCTTGGATGGGGCGAACTATGGCTACACCTTC. Complete variable domain (other parts from reference TRBV5-4 and TRBJ1-2): ETGVTQSPTHLIKTRGQQVTLRCSSQSGHNTVSWYQQALGQGPQFIFQYYREEENGRGNFPPRFSGLQFPNYSSELNVNALELDDSALYLCASSLDGANYGYTFGSGTRLTVV.

As concerns this clone: One end of the junction varies from germline; a read error may be responsible. Written as DNA, the CDR3 is TGCGCCAGCCGCTTGTATCCCGGGACTAGCGGACTGACGGGCGAGCAGTACTTC. Protein product: CASRLYPGTSGLTGEQYF. This chain links TRBV5-1 with TRBJ2-7; 11 bases agree with TRBD2. This CDR3 spans 18 amino acids. From germline, CDR1 is SGHRS and CDR2 YFSETQ.

J is TRBJ1-2 and V is TRBV27, with 7 bases lining up with TRBD1. The CDR3 totals 14 residues. Germline CDR1 and CDR2: MNHEY and SMNVEV (reference sequence). The V and J ends lost 5 bases and 3 bases, in that order; junction bases with no gene match: 6. DNA of the CDR3: TGTGCCAGCAGTCCTCTCAGGGGGGACTATGGCTACACCTTC. It codes for CASSPLRGDYGYTF.

The V gene is TRBV12-5, the J gene TRBJ1-3; unclear D gene. Germline loops: CDR1 LGHNT, CDR2 FRNRAP. CDR3 length equals 12 residues. Trimming shortened V by 2 bases and J by 8 bases, and 7 bases separated the two germline ends. The CDR3: CASGLTLDTIYF. The CDR3 DNA sequence: TGTGCTAGTGGTTTGACGCTGGACACCATATATTTT.